This TCR beta chain was documented in a study of cytomegalovirus exposure and HLA in healthy donors. With 60 Vbeta and 13 Jbeta primers, the PCR was carried out. Here immunoSEQ multiplex PCR was the method, and the copy in TCRdb shows in-frame clones only, minus some. The table lists around 200,000 clones, 60% to 80% of them singletons. Study results and limitations: It was around 160 TCR beta chains that were listed as cytomegalovirus-associated. In an earlier analysis, in several hundred donors, most V segments appeared productive either ~87% or ~30% of the time.

In the case of this clone: The antigen is unknown.

The source of this sequence is a man between 18 and 35 years old in good health and CMV-seronegative. Material for sequencing was PBMCs.

The CDR3 DNA reads as TGTGCCAGCAGTGGGGGCGGGACAGCTACCTACGAGCAGTACTTC. This sequence encodes CASSGGGTATYEQYF. The chain is built from TRBV27 and TRBJ2-7, with D perhaps matching TRBD1 (7 bases). Trimming removed 5 bases at V and 2 bases at J, with 16 bases between. The CDR3 totals 15 residues. Germline assignment: CDR1 MNHEY and CDR2 SMNVEV (reference sequence).